The 21 T cell receptor beta chains below all came from one sample that was sequenced in a study of shared clonotypes between healthy human individuals. Sequencing used immunoSEQ multiplex PCR; TCRdb keeps in-frame clones, though not all of them. Of about 820,000 clones listed, about 92% are singletons. It was CD45RO-negative cells, positively selected for CCR7, that made up naive CD8 cells, with terminally differentiated effector memory CD45RA+ cells excluded. Sequencing was performed on naive CD8+ T cells sorted from blood. All receptors come from a man aged 25-40 years in good health.

The V and J genes are TRBV9 and TRBJ2-1, with 7 positions matching TRBD2. V shed 2 bases and J 4 bases; nucleotides not matched to a gene: 9. CDR1 and CDR2 from the germline V gene are SGDLS and YYNGEE. The CDR3 totals 16 residues. CDR3 sequence: CASSVTGLRNYNEQFF. The CDR3 region has the DNA TGTGCCAGCAGCGTCACGGGACTACGGAATTACAATGAGCAGTTCTTC.

The genes are TRBV28 and TRBJ2-7; 9 positions agree with TRBD1. There are 16 residues in the CDR3. The V gene's germline CDR1 is MDHEN and CDR2 SYDVKM. The J segment lost 3 bases and the V segment lost 2 bases, leaving 8 bases of the junction unmatched. In DNA, the CDR3 is TGTGCCAGCAGTTTAATATCCGGGACAGGGATCTACGAGCAGTACTTC. Its translation: CASSLISGTGIYEQYF.

The CDR3 DNA is TGTGCCAGCGCGGCAGAACCCTACGAGCAGTACTTC. Its translation is CASAAEPYEQYF. J is TRBJ2-7 and V is TRBV7-6; D remains ambiguous. V shed 8 bases and J shed 2 bases, with 10 bases lying between them. This CDR3 has 12 amino acids. Germline-derived CDR1 and CDR2 are SGHVS and FNYEAQ.

The rearrangement joins TRBV7-2 to TRBJ2-3; tentatively, D is TRBD2 (5 bases). CDR1 is SGHTA, CDR2 FQGNSA, per germline. The CDR3 sequence is 18 residues long. With 2 bases removed from V and 0 bases from J, the gap between germline ends came to 18 bases. DNA for the CDR3: TGTGCCAGCAGCTTATCCTTGAGGACTTTTACTAGCACAGATACGCAGTATTTT. Its protein is CASSLSLRTFTSTDTQYF.

The genes are TRBV5-5 and TRBJ2-4, with D possibly matching TRBD1 (5 bases). The CDR3 totals 14 residues. Trimming took 0 bases from V and 6 from J, leaving 10 bases between them. Germline assignment: CDR1 SGHKS and CDR2 YYEKEE (reference sequence). The CDR3 DNA reads TGTGCCAGCAGCTTGGGGACACCGCCAAACATTCAGTACTTC. It codes for CASSLGTPPNIQYF.

The rearrangement uses TRBV11-2 and TRBJ2-1, with TRBD2 matching 7 bases. The CDR3 totals 16 residues. Germline trimming cut 5 bases from V and 1 base from J; bases unmatched to any gene: 8. Germline loops: CDR1 SGHAT, CDR2 FQNNGV. CDR3 bases: TGTGCCAGCAGCCATCGGGGGGAGAGGTCCTACAATGAGCAGTTCTTC. Protein product: CASSHRGERSYNEQFF.

The gene calls are TRBV15 and TRBJ2-1; 8 bases are a match to TRBD2. V shed 5 bases, J shed 4 bases, and the junction held 7 bases outside the gene matches. Per the germline V gene, CDR1 is LNHNV and CDR2 is YYDKDF (reference sequence). CDR3 length equals 15 residues. The CDR3: CATSPGASGYNEQFF. The CDR3 DNA reads as TGTGCCACCAGCCCAGGGGCTAGCGGGTACAATGAGCAGTTCTTC.

With regard to this clone: The junction departs from the called germline gene at one end, perhaps through a read error. This rearrangement joins TRBV28 to TRBJ2-7, with D uncertain. The CDR3 totals 14 residues. Germline V gene sequence: CDR1 MDHEN, CDR2 SYDVKM. The CDR3 DNA reads TGTGCCAGCAGTCTATGGGAACAGACCTACGAGCAGTACTTC. Amino acids: CASSLWEQTYEQYF. Based on the CDR3 plus reference TRBV28 and TRBJ2-7, the full variable domain is DVKVTQSSRYLVKRTGEKVFLECVQDMDHENMFWYRQDPGLGLRLIYFSYDVKMKEKGDIPEGYSVSREKKERFSLILESASTNQTSMYLCASSLWEQTYEQYFGPGTRLTVT.

This clone was observed a single time. V usage is TRBV2 and J usage is TRBJ1-4; D not certain. Between the trimmed V and J ends, which lost 6 bases and 0 bases, there was a span of 8 bases. The CDR3 covers 14 residues. Germline CDR1 is SNHLY and CDR2 is FYNNEI. The CDR3 nucleotides are TGTGCCAGCAGGATAGATGCAACTAATGAAAAACTGTTTTTT. Translation gives CASRIDATNEKLFF.

The rearrangement uses TRBV29-1 and TRBJ1-2, with TRBD1 matching 7 bases. The CDR3 length is 12 residues. Germline V gives CDR1 SQVTM, CDR2 ANQGSEA. Trimming at V came to 1 base and at J to 7 bases, leaving 3 bases not matched to a gene. The CDR3 protein is CSVEGQGGGYTF. Written as DNA, the CDR3 is TGCAGCGTTGAAGGACAGGGAGGTGGCTACACCTTC.

V and J are TRBV15 and TRBJ2-6; 8 bases align to TRBD1. Germline V gene lookup returns CDR1 LNHNV and CDR2 YYDKDF (reference sequence). V was pared by 1 base and J by 0 bases, with 5 bases of the junction left unmatched. This CDR3 region has 18 residues. CDR3 DNA: TGTGCCACCAGCAGAGGGGGACAGGTTTTCTCTGGGGCCAACGTCCTGACTTTC. Protein sequence: CATSRGGQVFSGANVLTF. The full variable domain, rest sourced from reference TRBV15 and TRBJ2-6, is DAMVIQNPRYQVTQFGKPVTLSCSQTLNHNVMYWYQQKSSQAPKLLFHYYDKDFNNEADTPDNFQSRRPNTSFCFLDIRSPGLGDTAMYLCATSRGGQVFSGANVLTFGAGSRLTVL.

J is TRBJ2-2 and V is TRBV29-1; TRBD1 matches at 7 bases. The CDR3 length is 13 residues. Germline V CDR1 and CDR2: SQVTM, ANQGSEA. V lost 7 bases, J lost 1 base, and 3 bases stayed unmatched. In DNA, the CDR3 is TGCAGCGCAGGGACAGAGAACACCGGGGAGCTGTTTTTT. Translated, it gives CSAGTENTGELFF.

This chain joins TRBV27 and TRBJ2-1; 7 bases are a match to TRBD1. Germline V gene sequence: CDR1 MNHEY, CDR2 SMNVEV (reference sequence). V lost 3 bases, J lost 6 bases, and 11 bases stayed unmatched. The length of the CDR3 is 16 residues. For the CDR3, the DNA is TGTGCCAGCAGTTTCTTCACCGGGACAGTGAGCAATGAGCAGTTCTTC. This translates into CASSFFTGTVSNEQFF.

The V call is TRBV19, the J call TRBJ2-5; the match to TRBD1 covers 7 bases. Germline loops: CDR1 LNHDA, CDR2 SQIVND (reference sequence). This CDR3 is 16 amino acids long. The V segment lost 5 bases and the J segment 0 bases; nucleotides outside the gene matches: 9. As DNA, the CDR3 is TGTGCCAGTAGTCCGACGACAGGGCCGGACCAAGAGACCCAGTACTTC. This encodes CASSPTTGPDQETQYF.

V is TRBV27 and J is TRBJ1-5; 9 nucleotides align to TRBD1. This CDR3 is built from 16 residues. The germline V gene encodes CDR1 MNHEY and CDR2 SMNVEV (reference sequence). The trim removed 7 bases at V and 2 bases at J, leaving 9 bases unmatched. CDR3 sequence: CASILDRGEGNQPQHF. CDR3 bases: TGTGCCAGCATCCTGGACAGGGGAGAAGGCAATCAGCCCCAGCATTTT.

The rearrangement links TRBV18 to TRBJ1-4; 7 bases are a match to TRBD1. The V segment lost 3 bases and the J segment 5 bases; nucleotides outside the gene matches: 6. The germline V gene encodes CDR1 KGHSH and CDR2 LQKENI. The CDR3 is 15 residues long. CDR3 nucleotides: TGTGCCAGCTCACCGCGCGGACAGGCCAATGAAAAACTGTTTTTT. Translation gives CASSPRGQANEKLFF.

The V gene is TRBV9, the J gene TRBJ2-1; D call uncertain. This CDR3 is built from 13 residues. The V end was cut by 4 bases, the J end by 10 bases, with 15 bases between. The germline V gene has CDR1 SGDLS and CDR2 YYNGEE. CDR3 sequence reads: CASSREKILEQFF. In DNA form, the CDR3 reads TGTGCCAGCAGCAGAGAAAAGATACTCGAGCAGTTCTTC. The variable domain in full, with the rest retrieved from reference TRBV9 and TRBJ2-1, is DSGVTQTPKHLITATGQRVTLRCSPRSGDLSVYWYQQSLDQGLQFLIQYYNGEERAKGNILERFSAQQFPDLHSELNLSSLELGDSALYFCASSREKILEQFFGPGTRLTVL.

V and J are TRBV2 and TRBJ2-7; tentatively, D is TRBD2 (5 bases). The CDR3 extends over 12 amino acids. V was trimmed by 3 bases and J by 5 bases, leaving 8 bases between them. Looked up from germline, CDR1 is SNHLY and CDR2 is FYNNEI. CDR3 in amino acids: CASSDLAHEQYF. The DNA of the CDR3 is TGTGCCAGCAGTGACCTAGCTCACGAGCAGTACTTC.

The rearrangement links TRBV5-6 to TRBJ1-1, with 7 bases aligning to TRBD1. Germline-derived CDR1 and CDR2 are SGHDT and YYEEEE. This CDR3 region has 15 residues. The V segment lost 0 bases and the J segment 4 bases; nucleotides outside the gene matches: 6. As DNA, the CDR3 is TGTGCCAGCAGCTTGGGCGACAGGGTGTTCACTGAAGCTTTCTTT. Protein product: CASSLGDRVFTEAFF.

The chain recombines TRBV6-1 with TRBJ2-7; 11 bases map to TRBD2. This CDR3 is built from 15 residues. V shed 4 bases, J shed 2 bases, and the junction held 4 bases outside the gene matches. CDR1 is MNHNS and CDR2 is SASEGT in the germline V gene. The CDR3 coding sequence is TGTGCCAGCAGTGTATCTAGCGGGGGGACCTACGAGCAGTACTTC. This encodes CASSVSSGGTYEQYF.

The rearrangement uses TRBV7-9 and TRBJ2-5; 10 bases are shared with TRBD1. This CDR3 is built from 18 residues. Trimming took 4 bases from V and 4 from J; bases not matched to a gene: 15. Germline CDR1 is SEHNR and CDR2 is FQNEAQ (reference sequence). CDR3 nucleotide sequence: TGTGCCAGCAGCTCCTACCGAGTGGGACAGGGGTTCGGAGAGACCCAGTACTTC. Its translation is CASSSYRVGQGFGETQYF.